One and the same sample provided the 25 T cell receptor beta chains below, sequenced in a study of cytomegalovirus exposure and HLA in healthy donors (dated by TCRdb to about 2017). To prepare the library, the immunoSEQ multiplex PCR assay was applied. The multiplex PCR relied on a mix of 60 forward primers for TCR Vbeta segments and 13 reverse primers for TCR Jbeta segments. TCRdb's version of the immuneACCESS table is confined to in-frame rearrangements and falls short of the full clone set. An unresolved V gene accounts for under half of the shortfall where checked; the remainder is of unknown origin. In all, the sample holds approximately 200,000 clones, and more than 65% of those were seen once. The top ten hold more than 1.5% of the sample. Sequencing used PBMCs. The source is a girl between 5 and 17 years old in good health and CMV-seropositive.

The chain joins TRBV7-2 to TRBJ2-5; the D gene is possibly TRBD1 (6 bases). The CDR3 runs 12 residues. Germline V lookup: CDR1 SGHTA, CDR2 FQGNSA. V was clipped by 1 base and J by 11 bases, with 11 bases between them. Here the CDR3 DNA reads TGTGCCAGCAGCTTAGGGGGACAACCTCAGTACTTC. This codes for CASSLGGQPQYF.

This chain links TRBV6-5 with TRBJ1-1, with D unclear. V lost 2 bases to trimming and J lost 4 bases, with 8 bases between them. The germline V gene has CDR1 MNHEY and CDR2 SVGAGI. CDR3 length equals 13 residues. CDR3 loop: CASSYTGSTEAFF. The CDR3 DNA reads TGTGCCAGCAGTTACACCGGGAGCACTGAAGCTTTCTTT.

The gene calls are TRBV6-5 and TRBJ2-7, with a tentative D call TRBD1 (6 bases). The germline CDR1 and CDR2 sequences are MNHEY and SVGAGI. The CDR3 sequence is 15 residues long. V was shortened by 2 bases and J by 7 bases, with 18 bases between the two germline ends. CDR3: CASSYNRDTSIEQYF. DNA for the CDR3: TGTGCCAGCAGTTACAACCGGGACACCAGCATTGAGCAGTACTTC.

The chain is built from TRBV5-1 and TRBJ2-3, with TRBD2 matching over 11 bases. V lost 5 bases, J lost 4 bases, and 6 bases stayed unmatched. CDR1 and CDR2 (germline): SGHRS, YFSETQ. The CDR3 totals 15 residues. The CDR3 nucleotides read TGCGCCAGCAGTAATAGCGGGGGGGCGGCAGATACGCAGTATTTT. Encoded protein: CASSNSGGAADTQYF.

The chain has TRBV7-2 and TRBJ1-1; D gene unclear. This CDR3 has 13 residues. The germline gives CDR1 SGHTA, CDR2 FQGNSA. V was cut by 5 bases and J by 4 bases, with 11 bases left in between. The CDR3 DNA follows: TGTGCCAGCAGCCCGCCCGGGGTCACTGAAGCTTTCTTT. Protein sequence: CASSPPGVTEAFF.

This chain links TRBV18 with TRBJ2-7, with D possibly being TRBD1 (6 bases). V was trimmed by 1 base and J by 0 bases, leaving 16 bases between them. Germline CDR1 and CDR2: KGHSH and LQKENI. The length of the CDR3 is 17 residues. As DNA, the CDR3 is TGTGCCAGCTCACCACTTGACAGGCTCCTAAGCTCCTACGAGCAGTACTTC. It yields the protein CASSPLDRLLSSYEQYF.

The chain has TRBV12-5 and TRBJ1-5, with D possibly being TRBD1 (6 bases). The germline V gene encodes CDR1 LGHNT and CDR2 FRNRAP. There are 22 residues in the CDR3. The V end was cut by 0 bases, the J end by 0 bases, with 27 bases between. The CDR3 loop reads CASGLVPKGRAGTPYSNQPQHF. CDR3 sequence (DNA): TGTGCTAGTGGTTTGGTACCAAAAGGGAGAGCCGGGACACCTTATAGCAATCAGCCCCAGCATTTT. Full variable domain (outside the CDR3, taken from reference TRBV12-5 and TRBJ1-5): DARVTQTPRHKVTEMGQEVTMRCQPILGHNTVFWYRQTMMQGLELLAYFRNRAPLDDSGMPKDRFSAEMPDATLATLKIQPSEPRDSAVYFCASGLVPKGRAGTPYSNQPQHFGDGTRLSIL.

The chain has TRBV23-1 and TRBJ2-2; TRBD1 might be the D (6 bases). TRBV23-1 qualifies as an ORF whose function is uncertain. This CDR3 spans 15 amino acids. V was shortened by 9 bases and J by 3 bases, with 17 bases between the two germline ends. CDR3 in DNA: TGCGCCAGACTCGGACAGACCGATCACACCGGGGAGCTGTTTTTT. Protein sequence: CARLGQTDHTGELFF.

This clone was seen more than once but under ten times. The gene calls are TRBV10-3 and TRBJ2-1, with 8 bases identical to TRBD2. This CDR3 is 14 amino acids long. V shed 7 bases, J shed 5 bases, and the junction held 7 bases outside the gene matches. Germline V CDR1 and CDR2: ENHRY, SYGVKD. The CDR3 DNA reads TGTGCCATCACAAGCGGGGGAGCTAACAATGAGCAGTTCTTC. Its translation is CAITSGGANNEQFF.

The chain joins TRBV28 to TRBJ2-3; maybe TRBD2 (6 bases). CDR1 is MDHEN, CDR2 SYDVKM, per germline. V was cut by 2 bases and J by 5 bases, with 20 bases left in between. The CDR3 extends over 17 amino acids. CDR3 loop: CASSLVGRAGRGDTQYF. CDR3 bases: TGTGCCAGCAGTTTAGTTGGTCGGGCGGGGCGGGGAGATACGCAGTATTTT.

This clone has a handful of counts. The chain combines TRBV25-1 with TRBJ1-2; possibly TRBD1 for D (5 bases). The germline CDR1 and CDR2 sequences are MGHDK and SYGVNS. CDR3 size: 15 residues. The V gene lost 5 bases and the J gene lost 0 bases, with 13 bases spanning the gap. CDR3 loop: CASSKTGGANYGYTF. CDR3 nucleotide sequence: TGTGCCAGCAGTAAAACCGGAGGGGCTAACTATGGCTACACCTTC.

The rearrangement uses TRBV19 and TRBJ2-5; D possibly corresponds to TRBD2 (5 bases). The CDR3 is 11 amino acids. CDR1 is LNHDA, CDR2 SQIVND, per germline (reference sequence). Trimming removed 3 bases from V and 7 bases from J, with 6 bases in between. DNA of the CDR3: TGTGCCAGTAGTATTGCGGGGACCCAGTACTTC. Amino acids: CASSIAGTQYF.

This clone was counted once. CDR3 in DNA: TGTGCCAGCAGCTTAGAGGGAGGACGCGCCTACGAGCAGTACTTC. Translating it yields CASSLEGGRAYEQYF. The genes are TRBV13 and TRBJ2-7; possible D gene TRBD2, 6 bases. This CDR3 has 15 residues. The V and J ends lost 1 base and 2 bases respectively, with 12 bases between them. Germline V gene data show CDR1 as PRHDT and CDR2 as FYEKMQ (reference sequence).

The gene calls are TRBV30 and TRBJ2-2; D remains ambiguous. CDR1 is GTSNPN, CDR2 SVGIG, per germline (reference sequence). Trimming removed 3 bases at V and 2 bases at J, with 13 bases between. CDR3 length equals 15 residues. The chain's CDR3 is CAWRVTGANTGELFF. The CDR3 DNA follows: TGTGCCTGGAGAGTAACCGGAGCTAACACCGGGGAGCTGTTTTTT.

CDR3 residues: CASSQWIIKKGRGIATNEKLFF. The CDR3 DNA sequence: TGCGCCAGCAGCCAATGGATCATCAAAAAAGGAAGGGGAATTGCAACTAATGAAAAACTGTTTTTT. The rearrangement joins TRBV4-1 to TRBJ1-4; the D gene is possibly TRBD1 (5 bases). V was clipped by 2 bases and J by 0 bases, with 28 bases between them. CDR3 size: 22 residues. Germline loops: CDR1 MGHRA, CDR2 YSYEKL.

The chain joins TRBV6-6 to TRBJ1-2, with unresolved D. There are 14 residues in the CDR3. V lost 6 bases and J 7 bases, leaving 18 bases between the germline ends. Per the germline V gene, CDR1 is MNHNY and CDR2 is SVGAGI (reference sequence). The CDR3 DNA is TGTGCCAGCAGCATAAGCCTTATTTCATCTGGCTACACCTTC. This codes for CASSISLISSGYTF.

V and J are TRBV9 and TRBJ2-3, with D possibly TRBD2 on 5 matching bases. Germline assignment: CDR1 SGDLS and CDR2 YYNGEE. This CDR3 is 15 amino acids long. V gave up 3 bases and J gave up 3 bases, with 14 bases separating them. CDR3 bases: TGTGCCAGCAGCGCGGGCCTCCGGGGTACAGATACGCAGTATTTT. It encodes CASSAGLRGTDTQYF.

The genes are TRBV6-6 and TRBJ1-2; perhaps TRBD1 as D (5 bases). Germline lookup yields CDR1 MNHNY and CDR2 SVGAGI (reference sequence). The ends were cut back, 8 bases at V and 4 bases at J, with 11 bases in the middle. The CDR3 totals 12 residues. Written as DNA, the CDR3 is TGTGCCAGCGAGGACACTGGCTATGGCTACACCTTC. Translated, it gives CASEDTGYGYTF.

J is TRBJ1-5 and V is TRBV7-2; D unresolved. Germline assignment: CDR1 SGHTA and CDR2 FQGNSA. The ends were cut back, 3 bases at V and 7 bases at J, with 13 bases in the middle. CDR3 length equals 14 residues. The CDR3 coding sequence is TGTGCCAGCAGCTTCCGACGGGAGGTGCAGCCCCAGCATTTT. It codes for CASSFRREVQPQHF.

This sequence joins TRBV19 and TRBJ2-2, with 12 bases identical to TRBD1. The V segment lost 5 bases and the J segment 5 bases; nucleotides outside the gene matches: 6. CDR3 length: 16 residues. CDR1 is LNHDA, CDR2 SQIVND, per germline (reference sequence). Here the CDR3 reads CASSRGTGGATGELFF. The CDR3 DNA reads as TGTGCCAGTAGTCGCGGGACAGGGGGCGCGACCGGGGAGCTGTTTTTT.

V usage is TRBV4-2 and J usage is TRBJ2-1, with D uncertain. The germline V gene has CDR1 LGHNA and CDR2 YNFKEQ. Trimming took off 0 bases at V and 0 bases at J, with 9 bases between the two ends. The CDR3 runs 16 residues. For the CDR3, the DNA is TGTGCCAGCAGCCAAGAATCCAGAGGCTCCTACAATGAGCAGTTCTTC. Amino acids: CASSQESRGSYNEQFF.

The CDR3 sequence: CASSRYSGRMNTEAFF. The CDR3 bases are TGTGCCAGCAGCCGCTACTCAGGGAGGATGAACACTGAAGCTTTCTTT. The V call is TRBV5-6, the J call TRBJ1-1, with D possibly being TRBD1 (5 bases). Germline V CDR1 and CDR2: SGHDT, YYEEEE. V dropped 4 bases and J dropped 0 bases, with 16 bases sitting between them. The CDR3 extends over 16 amino acids.

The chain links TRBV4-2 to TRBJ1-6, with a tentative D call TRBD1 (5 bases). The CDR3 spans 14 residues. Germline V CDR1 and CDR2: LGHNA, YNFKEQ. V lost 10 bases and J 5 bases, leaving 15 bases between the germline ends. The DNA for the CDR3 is TGTGCCACCTCTTCGACAGTAAATAATTCACCCCTCCACTTT. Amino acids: CATSSTVNNSPLHF.

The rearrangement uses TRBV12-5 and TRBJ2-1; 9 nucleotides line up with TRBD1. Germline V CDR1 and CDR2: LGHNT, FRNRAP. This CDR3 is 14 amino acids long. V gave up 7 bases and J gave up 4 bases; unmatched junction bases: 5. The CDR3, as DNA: TGTGCTAGTGTGCCGGGACAGGGATACAATGAGCAGTTCTTC. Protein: CASVPGQGYNEQFF.

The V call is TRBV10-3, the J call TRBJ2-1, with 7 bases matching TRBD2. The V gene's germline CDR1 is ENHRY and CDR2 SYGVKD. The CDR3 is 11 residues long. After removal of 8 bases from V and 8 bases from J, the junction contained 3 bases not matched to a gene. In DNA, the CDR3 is TGTGCCATCGGACTAGGAGATGAGCAGTTCTTC. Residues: CAIGLGDEQFF.